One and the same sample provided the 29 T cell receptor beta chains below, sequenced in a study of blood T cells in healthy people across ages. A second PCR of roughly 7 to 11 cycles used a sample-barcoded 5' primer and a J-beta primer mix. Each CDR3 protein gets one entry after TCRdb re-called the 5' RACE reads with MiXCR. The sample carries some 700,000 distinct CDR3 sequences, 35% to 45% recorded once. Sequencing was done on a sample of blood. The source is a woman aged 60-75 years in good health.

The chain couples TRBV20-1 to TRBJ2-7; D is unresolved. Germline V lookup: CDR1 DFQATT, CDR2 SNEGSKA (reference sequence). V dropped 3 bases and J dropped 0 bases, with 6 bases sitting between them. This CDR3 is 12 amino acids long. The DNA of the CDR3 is TGCAGTGCTAGCCCCTACTCCTACGAGCAGTACTTC. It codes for CSASPYSYEQYF.

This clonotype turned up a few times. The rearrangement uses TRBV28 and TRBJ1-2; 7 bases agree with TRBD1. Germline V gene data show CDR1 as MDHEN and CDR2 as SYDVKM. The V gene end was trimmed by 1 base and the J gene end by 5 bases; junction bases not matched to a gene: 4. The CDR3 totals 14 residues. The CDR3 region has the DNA TGTGCCAGCAGTTTATACAGGGGCGAGTATGGCTACACCTTC. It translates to CASSLYRGEYGYTF.

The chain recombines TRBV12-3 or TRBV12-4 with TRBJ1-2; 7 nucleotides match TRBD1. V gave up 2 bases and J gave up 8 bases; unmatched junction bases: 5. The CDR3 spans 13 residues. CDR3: CASSLKGAGGYTF. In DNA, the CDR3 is TGTGCCAGCAGTTTAAAGGGGGCTGGCGGCTACACCTTC.

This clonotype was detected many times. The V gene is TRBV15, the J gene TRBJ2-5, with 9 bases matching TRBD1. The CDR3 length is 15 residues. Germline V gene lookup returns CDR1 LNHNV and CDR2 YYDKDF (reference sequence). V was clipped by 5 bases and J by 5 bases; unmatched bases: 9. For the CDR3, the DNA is TGTGCCACCAGCCTTAACAGGGGGCGCGGGGAGACCCAGTACTTC. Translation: CATSLNRGRGETQYF.

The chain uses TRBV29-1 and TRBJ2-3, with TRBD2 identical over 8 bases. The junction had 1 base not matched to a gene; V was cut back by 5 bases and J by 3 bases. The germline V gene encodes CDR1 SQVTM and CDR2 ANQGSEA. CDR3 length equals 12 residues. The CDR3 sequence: CSVREGTDTQYF. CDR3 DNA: TGCAGCGTTCGGGAGGGAACAGATACGCAGTATTTT.

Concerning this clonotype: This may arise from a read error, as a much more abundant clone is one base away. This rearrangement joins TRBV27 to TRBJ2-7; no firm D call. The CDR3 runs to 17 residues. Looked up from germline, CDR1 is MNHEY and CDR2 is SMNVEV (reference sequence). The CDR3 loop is CASSLTLSQIGSYERYF. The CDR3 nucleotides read TGTGCCAGCAGTTTAACCCTATCACAGATTGGCTCCTACGAGCGGTACTTC.

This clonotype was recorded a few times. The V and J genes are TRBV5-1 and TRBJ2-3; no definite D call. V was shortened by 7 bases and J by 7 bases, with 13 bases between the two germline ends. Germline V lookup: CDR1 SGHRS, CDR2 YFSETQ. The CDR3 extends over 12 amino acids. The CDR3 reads CASFEVGNTQYF. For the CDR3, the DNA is TGCGCCAGCTTCGAAGTGGGCAATACGCAGTATTTT.

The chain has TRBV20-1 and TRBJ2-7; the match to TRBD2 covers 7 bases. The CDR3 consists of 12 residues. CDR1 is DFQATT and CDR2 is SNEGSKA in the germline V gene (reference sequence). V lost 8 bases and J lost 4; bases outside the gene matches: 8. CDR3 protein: CSRALGGYEQYF. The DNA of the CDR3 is TGCAGTCGTGCCCTGGGGGGGTACGAGCAGTACTTC.

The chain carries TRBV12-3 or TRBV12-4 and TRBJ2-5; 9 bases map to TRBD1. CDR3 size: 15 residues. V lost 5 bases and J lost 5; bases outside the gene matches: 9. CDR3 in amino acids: CASSQGQGGLETQYF. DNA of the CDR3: TGTGCCAGCAGTCAGGGACAGGGCGGTTTGGAGACCCAGTACTTC.

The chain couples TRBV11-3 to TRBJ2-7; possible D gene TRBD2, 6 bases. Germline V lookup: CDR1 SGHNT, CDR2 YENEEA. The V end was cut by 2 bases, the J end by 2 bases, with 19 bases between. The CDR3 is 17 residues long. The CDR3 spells CASSLLGPGLGAYEQYF. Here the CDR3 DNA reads TGTGCCAGCAGCTTATTAGGGCCGGGACTGGGCGCCTACGAGCAGTACTTC.

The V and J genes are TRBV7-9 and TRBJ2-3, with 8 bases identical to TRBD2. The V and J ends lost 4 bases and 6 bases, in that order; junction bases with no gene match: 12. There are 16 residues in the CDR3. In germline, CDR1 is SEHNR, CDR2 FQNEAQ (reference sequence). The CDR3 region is CASSSFEAGDRDTQYF. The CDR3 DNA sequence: TGTGCCAGCAGCTCATTCGAAGCGGGAGATCGTGATACGCAGTATTTT. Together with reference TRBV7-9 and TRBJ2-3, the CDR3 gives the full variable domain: DTGVSQNPRHKITKRGQNVTFRCDPISEHNRLYWYRQTLGQGPEFLTYFQNEAQLEKSRLLSDRFSAERPKGSFSTLEIQRTEQGDSAMYLCASSSFEAGDRDTQYFGPGTRLTVL.

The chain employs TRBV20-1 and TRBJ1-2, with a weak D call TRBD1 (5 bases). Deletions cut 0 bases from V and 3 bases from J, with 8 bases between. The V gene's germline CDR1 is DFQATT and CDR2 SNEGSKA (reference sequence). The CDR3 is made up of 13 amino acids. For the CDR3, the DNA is TGCAGTGCTAGAGACCCAGGGCACTATGGCTACACCTTC. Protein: CSARDPGHYGYTF.

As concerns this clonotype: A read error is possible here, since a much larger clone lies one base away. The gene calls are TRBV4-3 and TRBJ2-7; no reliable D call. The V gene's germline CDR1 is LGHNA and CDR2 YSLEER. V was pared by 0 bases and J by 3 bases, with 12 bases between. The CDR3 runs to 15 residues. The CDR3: CASSQEVEPIYEQYF. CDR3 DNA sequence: TGCGCCAGCAGCCAAGAGGTGGAACCCATCTACGAGCAGTACTTC.

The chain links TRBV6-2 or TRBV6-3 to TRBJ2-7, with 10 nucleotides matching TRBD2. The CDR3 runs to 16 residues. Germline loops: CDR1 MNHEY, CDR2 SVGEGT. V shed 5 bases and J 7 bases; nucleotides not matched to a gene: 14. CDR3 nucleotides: TGTGCCAGCAGTCGATCCGGGACTAGCGAAAACAATGAGCAGTACTTC. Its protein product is CASSRSGTSENNEQYF.

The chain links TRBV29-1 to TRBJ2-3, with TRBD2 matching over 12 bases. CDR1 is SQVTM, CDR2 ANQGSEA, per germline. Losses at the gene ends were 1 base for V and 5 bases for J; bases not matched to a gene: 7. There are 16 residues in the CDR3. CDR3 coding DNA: TGCAGCGTTGAAGGGGATCCGGGACTAGCGGGAGATACGCAGTATTTT. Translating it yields CSVEGDPGLAGDTQYF.

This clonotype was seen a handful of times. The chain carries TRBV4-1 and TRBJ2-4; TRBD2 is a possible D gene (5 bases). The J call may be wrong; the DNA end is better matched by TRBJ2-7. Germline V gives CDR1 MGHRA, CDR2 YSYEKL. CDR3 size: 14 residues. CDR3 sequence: CASSQVEGIHEQYF. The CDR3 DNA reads TGCGCCAGCAGCCAAGTAGAGGGTATCCACGAGCAGTACTTC.

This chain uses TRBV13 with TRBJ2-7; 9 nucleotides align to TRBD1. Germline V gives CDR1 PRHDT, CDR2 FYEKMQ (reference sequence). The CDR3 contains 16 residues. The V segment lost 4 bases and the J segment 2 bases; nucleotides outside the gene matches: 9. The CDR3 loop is CASSSRPTGGPYEQYF. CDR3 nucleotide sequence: TGTGCCAGCAGCTCCCGGCCTACAGGGGGCCCCTACGAGCAGTACTTC.

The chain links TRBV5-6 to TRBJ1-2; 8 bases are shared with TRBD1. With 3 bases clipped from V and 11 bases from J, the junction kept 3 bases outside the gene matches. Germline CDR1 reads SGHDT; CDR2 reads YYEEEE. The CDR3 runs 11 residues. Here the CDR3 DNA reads TGTGCCAGCAGCTCGGACAGGGTTTACACCTTC. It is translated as CASSSDRVYTF.

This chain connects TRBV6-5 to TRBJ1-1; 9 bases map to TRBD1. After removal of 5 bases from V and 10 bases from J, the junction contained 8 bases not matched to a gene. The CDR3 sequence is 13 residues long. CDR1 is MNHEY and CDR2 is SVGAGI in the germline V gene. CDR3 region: CASSHRDRERAFF. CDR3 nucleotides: TGTGCCAGCAGTCACCGGGACAGGGAGAGAGCTTTCTTT.

The CDR3 DNA is TGCGCCAGCAGTCCCGGGACTAGCCGGAGCTCCTACGAGCAGTACTTC. It encodes CASSPGTSRSSYEQYF. V gene TRBV5-1 combines with J gene TRBJ2-7, with 9 bases identical to TRBD2. CDR1 and CDR2 (germline): SGHRS, YFSETQ. Trimming removed 5 bases from V and 0 bases from J; junction bases left unmatched: 9. This CDR3 contains 16 residues.

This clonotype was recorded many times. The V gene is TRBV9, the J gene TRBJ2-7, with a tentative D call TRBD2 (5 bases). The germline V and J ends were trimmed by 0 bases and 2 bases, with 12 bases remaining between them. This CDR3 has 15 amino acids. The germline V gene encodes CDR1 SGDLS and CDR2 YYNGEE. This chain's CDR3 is CASSVAVASTYEQYF. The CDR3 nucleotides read TGTGCCAGCAGCGTAGCGGTAGCGTCGACCTACGAGCAGTACTTC. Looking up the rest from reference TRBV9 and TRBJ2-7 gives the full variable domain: DSGVTQTPKHLITATGQRVTLRCSPRSGDLSVYWYQQSLDQGLQFLIQYYNGEERAKGNILERFSAQQFPDLHSELNLSSLELGDSALYFCASSVAVASTYEQYFGPGTRLTVT.

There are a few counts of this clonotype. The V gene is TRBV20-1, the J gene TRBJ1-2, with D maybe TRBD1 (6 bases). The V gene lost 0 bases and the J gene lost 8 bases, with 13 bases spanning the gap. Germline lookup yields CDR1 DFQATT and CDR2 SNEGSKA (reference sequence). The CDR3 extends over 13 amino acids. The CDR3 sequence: CSARDQGIRGYTF. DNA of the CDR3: TGCAGTGCTAGAGATCAGGGGATCCGAGGCTACACCTTC.

The CDR3 here is CSARTSGSPLGPQDTQYF. CDR3 bases: TGCAGTGCACGGACTAGCGGGAGCCCGCTCGGTCCGCAAGATACGCAGTATTTT. The V and J genes are TRBV20-1 and TRBJ2-3; 13 bases are a match to TRBD2. Germline loops: CDR1 DFQATT, CDR2 SNEGSKA (reference sequence). Unmatched junction bases numbered 17, after V lost 6 bases and J lost 5 bases. CDR3 length: 18 amino acids.

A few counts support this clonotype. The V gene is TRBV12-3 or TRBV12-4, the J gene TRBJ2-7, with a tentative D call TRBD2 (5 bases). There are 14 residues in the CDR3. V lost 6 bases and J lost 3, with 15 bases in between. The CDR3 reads CASRSTPGGYEQYF. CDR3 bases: TGTGCCAGCAGGTCCACTCCCGGAGGCTACGAGCAGTACTTC.

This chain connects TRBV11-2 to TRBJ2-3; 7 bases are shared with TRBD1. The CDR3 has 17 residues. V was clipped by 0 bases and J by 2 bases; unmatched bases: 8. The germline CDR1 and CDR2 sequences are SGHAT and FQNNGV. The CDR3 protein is CASSLEGTGANTDTQYF. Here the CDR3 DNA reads TGTGCCAGCAGCTTAGAGGGCACAGGGGCTAACACAGATACGCAGTATTTT.

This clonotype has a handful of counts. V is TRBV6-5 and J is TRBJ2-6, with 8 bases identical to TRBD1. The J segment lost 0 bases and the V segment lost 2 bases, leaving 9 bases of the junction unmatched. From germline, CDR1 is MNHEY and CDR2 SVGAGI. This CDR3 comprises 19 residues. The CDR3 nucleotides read TGTGCCAGCAGTTACCCGAGAGTGGACAGGGTCTCTGGGGCCAACGTCCTGACTTTC. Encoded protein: CASSYPRVDRVSGANVLTF.

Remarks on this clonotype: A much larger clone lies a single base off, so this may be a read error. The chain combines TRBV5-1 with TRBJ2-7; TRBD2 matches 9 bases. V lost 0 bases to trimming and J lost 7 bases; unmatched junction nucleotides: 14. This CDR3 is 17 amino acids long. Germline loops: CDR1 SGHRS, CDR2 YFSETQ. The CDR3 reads CASSLGLAVASYNEQYF. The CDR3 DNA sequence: TGCGCCAGCAGCTTGGGACTAGCGGTCGCCTCCTACAATGAGCAGTACTTC.

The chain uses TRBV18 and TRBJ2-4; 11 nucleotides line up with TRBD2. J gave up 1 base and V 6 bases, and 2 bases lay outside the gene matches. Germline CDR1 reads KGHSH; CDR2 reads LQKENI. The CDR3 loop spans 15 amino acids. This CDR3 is CASSTSGEAKNIQYF. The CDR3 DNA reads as TGTGCCAGCTCGACTAGCGGGGAGGCCAAAAACATTCAGTACTTC.

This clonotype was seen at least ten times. Here the CDR3 DNA reads TGCAGCGCAAAAGGGGGCGCAACTAATGAAAAACTGTTTTTT. It encodes CSAKGGATNEKLFF. The chain uses TRBV29-1 and TRBJ1-4; 7 positions match TRBD1. The CDR3 has 14 amino acids. Germline V gene lookup returns CDR1 SQVTM and CDR2 ANQGSEA. Losses at the gene ends were 7 bases for V and 0 bases for J; bases not matched to a gene: 5.